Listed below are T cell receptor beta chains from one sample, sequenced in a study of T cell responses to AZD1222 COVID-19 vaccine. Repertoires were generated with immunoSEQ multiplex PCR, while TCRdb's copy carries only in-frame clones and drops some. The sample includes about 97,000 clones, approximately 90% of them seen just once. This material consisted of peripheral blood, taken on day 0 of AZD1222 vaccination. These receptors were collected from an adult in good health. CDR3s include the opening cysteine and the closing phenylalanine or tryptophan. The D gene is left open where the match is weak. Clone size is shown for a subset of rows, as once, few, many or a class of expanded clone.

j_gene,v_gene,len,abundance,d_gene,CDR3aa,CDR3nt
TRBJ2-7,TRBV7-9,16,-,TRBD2,CASSLGLAGGVYEQYF,TGTGCCAGCAGCTTAGGACTAGCGGGAGGGGTCTACGAGCAGTACTTC
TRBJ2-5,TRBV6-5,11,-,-,CASSRQETQYF,TGTGCCAGCAGTAGACAAGAGACCCAGTACTTC
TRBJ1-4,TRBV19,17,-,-,CASSINYSPRTNEKLFF,TGTGCCAGTAGTATAAACTACAGCCCCCGGACTAATGAAAAACTGTTTTTT
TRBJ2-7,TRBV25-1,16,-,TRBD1,CASSEFEGQGSDEQYF,TGTGCCAGCAGTGAATTCGAAGGACAGGGGTCCGACGAGCAGTACTTC
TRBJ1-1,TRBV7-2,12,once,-,CASSLVMGEAFF,TGTGCCAGCAGCTTAGTTATGGGGGAAGCTTTCTTT
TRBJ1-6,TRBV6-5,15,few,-,CASSYRGTGGSPLHF,TGTGCCAGCAGTTACCGAGGGACGGGGGGGTCACCCCTCCACTTT
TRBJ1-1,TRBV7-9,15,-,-,CASSLGSAGNTEAFF,TGTGCCAGCAGCTTGGGTTCCGCAGGGAACACTGAAGCTTTCTTT
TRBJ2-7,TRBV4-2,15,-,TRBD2,CASSQDRTSGYEQYF,TGTGCCAGCAGCCAAGATAGGACTAGCGGGTACGAGCAGTACTTC
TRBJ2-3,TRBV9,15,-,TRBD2,CASSVASGGRDTQYF,TGTGCCAGCAGCGTAGCGAGCGGGGGGAGGGATACGCAGTATTTT
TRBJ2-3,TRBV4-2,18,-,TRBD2,CASSPSSGSGSVTDTQYF,TGTGCCAGCAGCCCCTCTAGTGGTAGCGGGAGTGTAACAGATACGCAGTATTTT
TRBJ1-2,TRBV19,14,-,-,CASTPGGTRYGYTF,TGTGCCAGTACTCCGGGGGGGACCAGGTATGGCTACACCTTC
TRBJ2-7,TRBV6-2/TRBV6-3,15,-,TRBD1,CASSTRTGAGYEQYF,TGTGCCAGCAGTACCCGGACAGGGGCGGGCTACGAGCAGTACTTC
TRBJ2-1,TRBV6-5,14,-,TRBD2,CASSYLGGTDEQFF,TGTGCCAGCAGTTACTTGGGGGGGACGGATGAGCAGTTCTTC
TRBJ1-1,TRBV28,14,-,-,CASSPGGRSTEAFF,TGTGCCAGCAGCCCGGGGGGCAGAAGCACTGAAGCTTTCTTT
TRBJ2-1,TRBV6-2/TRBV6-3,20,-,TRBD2,CASSPHGTSSKKGTYNEQFF,TGTGCCAGCAGTCCCCACGGGACTAGCAGTAAAAAAGGCACCTACAATGAGCAGTTCTTC
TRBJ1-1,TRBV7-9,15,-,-,CASSPRTGGETEAFF,TGTGCCAGCAGCCCGCGGACGGGTGGGGAGACTGAAGCTTTCTTT
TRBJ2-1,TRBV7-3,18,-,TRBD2,CASSGDLAGGSSYNEQFF,TGTGCCAGCAGTGGGGATCTAGCGGGAGGCAGCTCCTACAATGAGCAGTTCTTC
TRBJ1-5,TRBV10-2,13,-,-,CASSRDSNQPQHF,TGCGCCAGCAGTCGGGACAGCAATCAGCCCCAGCATTTT
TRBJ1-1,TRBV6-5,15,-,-,CASSYSISSDTEAFF,TGTGCCAGCAGTTACTCGATTTCGTCCGACACTGAAGCTTTCTTT
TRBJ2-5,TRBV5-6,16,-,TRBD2,CASSRKGSGNQETQYF,TGTGCCAGCAGCCGAAAGGGTAGCGGGAACCAAGAGACCCAGTACTTC